Presented here are 9 T cell receptor beta chains from one specimen sequenced in a study of tumor and adjacent non-tumor tissue in lung cancer. A modified ARM-PCR protocol with three rounds of nested PCR amplified TCRbeta. TCRdb re-derived calls from the multiplex PCR reads in MiXCR, one entry per CDR3 protein. Among under 250,000 distinct CDR3 sequences, approximately 74% were seen once, and the ten largest hold 20% to 25%. The template was RNA from unsorted bulk tissue. Specimen: lung tumor tissue. The receptors were sampled from a man aged 55 to 70 with non-small cell lung cancer.

The count of this clonotype is one. It may be a read error: a sequence one base away is much more abundant. The chain is built from TRBV12-3 or TRBV12-4 and TRBJ2-7; D tentatively fits TRBD1 or TRBD2 (5 bases each). This CDR3 is built from 13 residues. CDR3 nucleotides: TGTGCCAGCAGTTTCGGGACGACCTACGAGCACTACTTC. This encodes CASSFGTTYEHYF.

DNA for the CDR3: TGCGGCGCAGCCGGGACAGCGTACGAGCAGTACTTC. Protein: CGAAGTAYEQYF. V and J are TRBV29-1 and TRBJ2-7, with 7 bases lining up with TRBD1. The germline gives CDR1 SQVTM, CDR2 ANQGSEA. The CDR3 covers 12 residues.

In regard to this clonotype: It may be a read error: a sequence one base away is much more abundant. The chain joins TRBV20-1 to TRBJ2-1, with no clear D. This CDR3 comprises 12 residues. Per germline, CDR1 DFQATT and CDR2 SNEGSKA (reference sequence). CDR3 in amino acids: CSARDNLDDQFF. The DNA of the CDR3 is TGCAGTGCTAGAGATAACCTGGATGATCAGTTCTTC.

Turning to this clonotype: No conserved phenylalanine or tryptophan ends this CDR3, so it is likely a read error. The DNA is omitted, as the CDR3 cannot be located on it reliably, and the CDR3 follows TCRdb's listing. J is TRBJ2-1 and V is TRBV20-1; the table's D call, TRBD2, has no DNA check behind it. The CDR3 length is 15 residues, termini included. Per germline, CDR1 DFQATT and CDR2 SNEGSKA (reference sequence). CDR3 in amino acids: CSARDLGGGGNEQLL.

Regarding this clonotype: At one of its ends the junction is not consistent with the germline gene, which may arise from a read error. The CDR3 loop is CSAVDGTYEQYF. CDR3 nucleotide sequence: TGCAGCGCTGTCGACGGAACCTACGAGCAATACTTC. The chain has TRBV29-1 and TRBJ2-7, with no clear D. Germline V lookup: CDR1 SQVTM, CDR2 ANQGSEA. The CDR3 extends over 12 amino acids.

The J gene is TRBJ1-6, the V gene TRBV6-5; 7 positions match TRBD1. Trimming took 10 bases from V and 9 from J; bases not matched to a gene: 12. The CDR3 extends over 14 amino acids. Germline lookup yields CDR1 MNHEY and CDR2 SVGAGI. In DNA form, the CDR3 reads TGTGCCAACGGTCGTGACAGGGAAACTTCACCCCTCCACTTT. Translating it yields CANGRDRETSPLHF.

In regard to this clonotype: Just one base apart from a much larger clone, this may be a read error. V and J are TRBV6-2 or TRBV6-3 and TRBJ2-5; TRBD1 might be the D (6 bases). CDR1 and CDR2 (germline): MNHEY, SVGEGT. The CDR3 length is 12 residues. V lost 10 bases and J lost 2, with 11 bases in between. This CDR3 is CATLQGQETQYF. CDR3 nucleotides: TGTGCCACCCTACAGGGACAAGAGACCCAGTACTTC.

The chain carries TRBV18 and TRBJ2-1; tentative D call: TRBD2 (6 bases). V lost 2 bases and J 8 bases, leaving 16 bases between the germline ends. The CDR3 totals 15 residues. Germline V gene lookup returns CDR1 KGHSH and CDR2 LQKENI. CDR3 loop: CASSPALRRGDEQFF. DNA of the CDR3: TGTGCCAGCTCACCAGCCCTACGGAGGGGCGATGAGCAGTTCTTC.

This sequence joins TRBV11-3 and TRBJ2-1; maybe TRBD2 (5 bases). The CDR3 loop spans 14 amino acids. Deletions cut 1 base from V and 10 bases from J, with 14 bases between. CDR1 is SGHNT and CDR2 is YENEEA in the germline V gene. The CDR3 nucleotides are TGTGCCAGCAGCTTAGTCGGACCCTCTAGCGAGCAGTTCTTC. Translated, it gives CASSLVGPSSEQFF. Full variable domain (outside the CDR3, taken from reference TRBV11-3 and TRBJ2-1): EAGVVQSPRYKIIEKKQPVAFWCNPISGHNTLYWYLQNLGQGPELLIRYENEEAVDDSQLPKDRFSAERLKGVDSTLKIQPAELGDSAVYLCASSLVGPSSEQFFGPGTRLTVL.